This T cell receptor (beta chain) was captured in a study of monozygotic twins with inflammatory bowel disease. Notes on the study in general: No repertoire similarity difference was seen between concordant and discordant twins; power was possibly limited.

With regard to this clonotype: What it binds is not known.

The CDR3 spans 16 residues. Germline V CDR1 and CDR2: DFQATT, SNEGSKA (reference sequence). A 6-nucleotide sample barcode was carried by the UMIs, which template switching added. TCRdb reprocessed the 5' RACE reads, keeping one entry per CDR3 protein, no DNA. Its listing shows 400,000 to 500,000 distinct CDR3 sequences. This sequence originates from a human donor with ulcerative colitis or Crohn's disease, or a healthy co-twin of an affected twin (not recorded which). The material sequenced was blood. This chain connects TRBV20-1 to TRBJ2-1; with no DNA, the TCRdb D assignment of TRBD2 cannot be verified. CDR3 amino acids: CSARGGASGSYNEQFF.